The rows below give T cell receptor beta chains drawn from one sample of a study of T cell responses to AZD1222 COVID-19 vaccine. The method was immunoSEQ multiplex PCR; TCRdb's version includes in-frame clones alone and lacks a portion of them. The top ten hold roughly 6.6% of the sample, which has around 130,000 clones, 85% to 95% seen once. Sequences were derived from peripheral blood, sampled on day 0 of AZD1222 vaccination. These receptors originate from an adult in good health. The CDR3 runs from the conserved cysteine through the conserved F or W. The D gene is left open where the match is weak. Expanded clones are given a class, and other clones once, few, many or no size at all.

length,V,D,J,size,CDR3,DNA
11,TRBV23-1,NA,TRBJ1-1,once,CASRMNTEAFF,TGCGCCAGCCGTATGAACACTGAAGCTTTCTTT
11,TRBV19,NA,TRBJ2-3,NA,CASGVSDTQYF,TGTGCCAGCGGGGTTTCAGATACGCAGTATTTT
21,TRBV4-1,TRBD2,TRBJ2-7,NA,CASSQDSKGLAGGSGGYEQYF,TGCGCCAGCAGCCAAGATAGTAAAGGACTAGCGGGAGGGAGTGGGGGCTACGAGCAGTACTTC
13,TRBV18,NA,TRBJ1-1,NA,CASSPLENTEAFF,TGTGCCAGCTCACCATTAGAGAACACTGAAGCTTTCTTT
15,TRBV5-6,TRBD2,TRBJ2-2,NA,CASNLGLAATGELFF,TGTGCCAGCAACCTGGGACTAGCGGCCACCGGGGAGCTGTTTTTT
15,TRBV6-5,NA,TRBJ2-1,NA,CASSRSQRSYNEQFF,TGTGCCAGCAGTAGATCTCAGCGCTCCTACAATGAGCAGTTCTTC
15,TRBV2,NA,TRBJ1-1,NA,CATYRADVMNTEAFF,TGTGCCACCTACAGGGCGGACGTTATGAACACTGAAGCTTTCTTT
12,TRBV7-9,NA,TRBJ2-5,NA,CASSLISETQYF,TGTGCCAGCAGCTTAATCTCGGAGACCCAGTACTTC
12,TRBV28,NA,TRBJ1-4,NA,CASRILGEKLFF,TGTGCCAGCAGAATCCTGGGGGAAAAACTGTTTTTT
16,TRBV5-5,TRBD2,TRBJ2-1,NA,CASIPPSAGAPNEQFF,TGTGCCAGCATCCCCCCCTCGGCGGGAGCCCCGAACGAGCAGTTCTTC
14,TRBV27,NA,TRBJ2-1,once,CASSFGGLPIEQFF,TGTGCCAGCAGTTTCGGGGGGCTTCCTATTGAGCAGTTCTTC
13,TRBV4-1,NA,TRBJ2-5,NA,CASSQTEGETQYF,TGCGCCAGCAGCCAGACAGAAGGAGAGACCCAGTACTTC
14,TRBV27,NA,TRBJ2-5,once,CASSLTGIQETQYF,TGTGCCAGCAGTTTAACAGGAATACAAGAGACCCAGTACTTC
17,TRBV18,TRBD2,TRBJ2-3,NA,CASSPPTSGKGTDTQYF,TGTGCCAGCTCACCACCGACTAGCGGGAAGGGCACAGATACGCAGTATTTT
15,TRBV28,NA,TRBJ1-4,NA,CASSFYRGSNEKLFF,TGTGCCAGCAGTTTTTACCGGGGCTCGAATGAAAAACTGTTTTTT
15,TRBV18,NA,TRBJ1-2,NA,CASSPYSAGMDGYTF,TGTGCCAGCTCACCCTACTCTGCAGGAATGGATGGCTACACCTTC